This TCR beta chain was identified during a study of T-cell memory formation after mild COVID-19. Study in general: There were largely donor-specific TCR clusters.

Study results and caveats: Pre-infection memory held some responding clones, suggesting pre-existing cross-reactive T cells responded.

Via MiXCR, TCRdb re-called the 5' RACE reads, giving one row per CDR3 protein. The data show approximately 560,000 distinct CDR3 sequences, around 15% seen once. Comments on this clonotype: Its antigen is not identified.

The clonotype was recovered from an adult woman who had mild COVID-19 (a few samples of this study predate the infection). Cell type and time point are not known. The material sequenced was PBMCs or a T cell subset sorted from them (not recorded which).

The CDR3 region is CASSRAGTGGSAGYTF. Here the CDR3 DNA reads TGTGCCAGCAGCCGCGCCGGGACAGGGGGCTCTGCTGGCTACACCTTC. The V call is TRBV7-9, the J call TRBJ1-2, with 12 bases lining up with TRBD1. This CDR3 has 16 amino acids. CDR1 and CDR2 (germline): SEHNR, FQNEAQ (reference sequence). The V gene end was trimmed by 5 bases and the J gene end by 7 bases; junction bases not matched to a gene: 11.